The 7 T cell receptor beta chains below were found in one sample sequenced in a study of persistence of HIV-infected CD4 T cells. Sequencing used immunoSEQ version 4 in survey mode. Here immunoSEQ multiplex PCR was the method, and the copy in TCRdb shows in-frame clones only, minus some. This sample has about 9,200 clones, with about four fifths found just once. Overlapping HIV-1 Gag 15-mer peptides at roughly 1 ug per peptide per mL were used. Sorting selected CD4+ T cells upregulating both CD40 ligand and CD69. The antigens of these receptors remain unknown. This specimen consisted of CD4+ T cells sorted from PBMCs after approximately 18-hour stimulation, obtained from a patient who received antiretroviral therapy. These receptors were obtained from an adult woman with HIV who was CMV-seropositive.

A single count supports this clone. V is TRBV7-9 and J is TRBJ2-5, with D possibly being TRBD2 (6 bases). This CDR3 is built from 13 residues. The V end lost 2 bases, the J end lost 9 bases, and 13 bases lay between the germline ends. The V gene's germline CDR1 is SEHNR and CDR2 FQNEAQ (reference sequence). As DNA, the CDR3 is TGTGCCAGCAGCTTACCACTCCGGAGGGCCCAGTACTTC. The encoded protein is CASSLPLRRAQYF.

This chain links TRBV5-1 with TRBJ1-6; D uncertain. V was trimmed by 4 bases and J by 9 bases, leaving 14 bases between them. The CDR3 runs to 14 residues. Germline V gene data show CDR1 as SGHRS and CDR2 as YFSETQ. The CDR3 DNA follows: TGCGCCAGCAGCGCCGCGGAGAACCCTTCACCCCTCCACTTT. This codes for CASSAAENPSPLHF.

This rearrangement joins TRBV12-5 to TRBJ2-5, with D unresolved. The V and J ends lost 3 bases and 5 bases respectively, with 4 bases between them. Germline V gives CDR1 LGHNT, CDR2 FRNRAP. The CDR3 has 11 residues. CDR3 region: CASGFGETQYF. CDR3 bases: TGTGCTAGTGGTTTTGGGGAGACCCAGTACTTC.

The gene calls are TRBV5-1 and TRBJ2-1; D tentatively fits TRBD1 or TRBD2 (5 bases each). The V gene's germline CDR1 is SGHRS and CDR2 YFSETQ. This CDR3 has 14 residues. V dropped 0 bases and J dropped 8 bases, with 12 bases sitting between them. The CDR3 nucleotides read TGCGCCAGCAGCTTGGCGGGGCCCGGCGATGAGCAGTTCTTC. This encodes CASSLAGPGDEQFF.

The rearrangement uses TRBV7-2 and TRBJ1-4, with a weak D call TRBD1 (5 bases). V was pared by 5 bases and J by 0 bases, with 10 bases between. The CDR3 loop spans 15 amino acids. Germline-derived CDR1 and CDR2 are SGHTA and FQGNSA. This CDR3 is CASSRDSATNEKLFF. The CDR3, as DNA: TGTGCCAGCAGCCGTGACAGTGCAACTAATGAAAAACTGTTTTTT.

V gene TRBV18 combines with J gene TRBJ2-7; possible D gene TRBD1, 6 bases. The V gene lost 6 bases and the J gene lost 9 bases, with 27 bases spanning the gap. The CDR3 loop spans 16 amino acids. Looked up from germline, CDR1 is KGHSH and CDR2 is LQKENI. The CDR3: CASSDQGQGVSLGQYF. The CDR3 DNA reads as TGTGCCAGCTCCGACCAGGGGCAAGGGGTGTCCCTAGGGCAGTACTTC.

This chain links TRBV5-1 with TRBJ2-7, with D perhaps matching TRBD2 (5 bases). CDR1 is SGHRS, CDR2 YFSETQ, per germline. The CDR3 runs to 13 residues. Trimming stripped 5 bases from V and 6 bases from J, with 15 bases between. The CDR3 sequence is CASSHGLGGEQYF. CDR3 nucleotides: TGCGCCAGCAGTCACGGGCTTGGAGGCGAGCAGTACTTC.